The 29 T cell receptor beta chains given below trace back to one sample, sequenced in a study of graft-versus-host responses after intestinal transplantation. Repertoires were generated with immunoSEQ multiplex PCR, while TCRdb's copy carries only in-frame clones and drops some. Among approximately 97,000 clones, roughly 91% were seen once, and the ten largest hold about 0.18%. Antigens of these TCRs are unknown. The sequencing used unstimulated CD4+ T cells sorted from spleen or lymph node cells, collected before transplant. Receptor source: a human donor who was the organ donor for an intestinal transplant.

In this sample, this clone turned up once. CDR3 in DNA: TGTGCCAGCAGTGAAGTTAGCTACGAGCAGTACTTC. As protein: CASSEVSYEQYF. The chain recombines TRBV6-5 with TRBJ2-7; D call uncertain. V was trimmed by 5 bases and J by 3 bases, leaving 8 bases between them. The CDR3 loop spans 12 amino acids. Germline V CDR1 and CDR2: MNHEY, SVGAGI.

This clone was picked up one time. This chain uses TRBV29-1 with TRBJ1-2, with D possibly matching TRBD1 (6 bases). Germline loops: CDR1 SQVTM, CDR2 ANQGSEA. The CDR3 loop spans 13 amino acids. Between the trimmed V and J ends, which lost 2 bases and 8 bases, there was a span of 15 bases. The CDR3 DNA sequence: TGCAGCGTTGAAAAGGGGGGAGGGAGAGGCTACACCTTC. Translating gives CSVEKGGGRGYTF.

V is TRBV29-1 and J is TRBJ2-4; TRBD1 might be the D (8 bases). The V gene lost 5 bases and the J gene lost 8 bases, with 13 bases spanning the gap. The CDR3 has 12 residues. The germline V gene has CDR1 SQVTM and CDR2 ANQGSEA. The CDR3 loop is CSVKQGGDIQYF. The CDR3 bases are TGCAGCGTTAAACAGGGGGGGGACATTCAGTACTTC. The full variable domain, rest sourced from reference TRBV29-1 and TRBJ2-4, is SAVISQKPSRDICQRGTSLTIQCQVDSQVTMMFWYRQQPGQSLTLIATANQGSEATYESGFVIDKFPISRPNLTFSTLTVSNMSPEDSSIYLCSVKQGGDIQYFGAGTRLSVL.

This sequence joins TRBV6-1 and TRBJ2-7; perhaps TRBD2 as D (7 bases). The germline CDR1 and CDR2 sequences are MNHNS and SASEGT. V was clipped by 2 bases and J by 3 bases, with 11 bases between them. This CDR3 contains 14 residues. The CDR3: CASSERGADYEQYF. CDR3 coding DNA: TGTGCCAGCAGTGAACGGGGGGCCGACTACGAGCAGTACTTC.

The chain couples TRBV30 to TRBJ1-2, with TRBD1 matching over 10 bases. V shed 2 bases, J shed 4 bases, and the junction held 4 bases outside the gene matches. This CDR3 has 14 amino acids. CDR1 and CDR2 from the germline V gene are GTSNPN and SVGIG (reference sequence). Here the CDR3 reads CAWSRDRGFYGYTF. The CDR3 DNA follows: TGTGCCTGGAGTAGGGACAGGGGATTCTATGGCTACACCTTC.

The CDR3 bases are TGCAGCGTTGGTCAGGGGAGTCCTCATGGCTACACCTTC. Protein: CSVGQGSPHGYTF. This rearrangement joins TRBV29-1 to TRBJ1-2; D might be TRBD1 (6 bases). This CDR3 spans 13 amino acids. Germline V gives CDR1 SQVTM, CDR2 ANQGSEA. Deletions cut 4 bases from V and 6 bases from J, with 15 bases between.

The chain uses TRBV5-1 and TRBJ1-4; tentatively, D is TRBD1 (5 bases). V lost 7 bases and J 0 bases, leaving 10 bases between the germline ends. The CDR3 runs to 14 residues. CDR1 and CDR2 (germline): SGHRS, YFSETQ. CDR3 sequence: CASGPGSTNEKLFF. DNA of the CDR3: TGCGCCAGCGGCCCAGGGTCAACTAATGAAAAACTGTTTTTT. The variable domain in full, with the rest retrieved from reference TRBV5-1 and TRBJ1-4, is KAGVTQTPRYLIKTRGQQVTLSCSPISGHRSVSWYQQTPGQGLQFLFEYFSETQRNKGNFPGRFSGRQFSNSRSEMNVSTLELGDSALYLCASGPGSTNEKLFFGSGTQLSVL.

The V and J genes are TRBV19 and TRBJ2-3, with TRBD2 matching over 8 bases. The length of the CDR3 is 15 residues. V lost 4 bases and J lost 3; bases outside the gene matches: 6. Per germline, CDR1 LNHDA and CDR2 SQIVND (reference sequence). CDR3 bases: TGTGCCAGTAGTAGACGGGGGGGCCGGACAGATACGCAGTATTTT. Amino acid sequence: CASSRRGGRTDTQYF.

The CDR3 protein is CASSVTGALNTGELFF. The CDR3 DNA reads TGTGCCAGCAGCGTGACAGGGGCCCTGAACACCGGGGAGCTGTTTTTT. This chain links TRBV7-3 with TRBJ2-2, with 8 bases that match TRBD1. Germline V lookup: CDR1 SGHTA, CDR2 FQGTGA. V dropped 5 bases and J dropped 1; count of bases not matched to a gene: 6. The CDR3 covers 16 residues.

The genes are TRBV19 and TRBJ1-1, with TRBD1 as a possible D gene (6 bases). Germline V gene sequence: CDR1 LNHDA, CDR2 SQIVND (reference sequence). This CDR3 spans 17 amino acids. Between the trimmed V and J ends, which lost 1 base and 0 bases, there was a span of 15 bases. CDR3: CASSIGVGRGMNTEAFF. CDR3 nucleotides: TGTGCCAGTAGTATAGGGGTAGGCAGGGGCATGAACACTGAAGCTTTCTTT.

The V gene is TRBV6-1, the J gene TRBJ2-1, with 10 bases identical to TRBD2. The CDR3 has 14 residues. J lost 4 bases, V lost 5 bases, and 2 bases had no gene match. Germline CDR1 and CDR2: MNHNS and SASEGT. For the CDR3, the DNA is TGTGCCAGCAGTCGTAGCGGGGGGTACAATGAGCAGTTCTTC. The encoded protein is CASSRSGGYNEQFF.

The chain joins TRBV12-5 to TRBJ2-7, with TRBD1 matching 10 bases. V lost 2 bases and J lost 7; bases outside the gene matches: 8. This CDR3 is 15 amino acids long. Germline V gives CDR1 LGHNT, CDR2 FRNRAP. The CDR3 sequence is CASGLPRDRGYEQYF. As DNA, the CDR3 is TGTGCTAGTGGTTTGCCCCGGGACAGGGGATATGAGCAGTACTTC.

V gene TRBV6-6 combines with J gene TRBJ2-7; D may be TRBD1 (6 bases). Trimming took off 2 bases at V and 0 bases at J, with 8 bases between the two ends. Germline V CDR1 and CDR2: MNHNY, SVGAGI (reference sequence). The CDR3 consists of 14 residues. CDR3: CASSYGGNSYEQYF. In nucleotides, the CDR3 is TGTGCCAGCAGTTACGGGGGCAACTCCTACGAGCAGTACTTC.

The chain couples TRBV28 to TRBJ2-7; perhaps TRBD1 as D (6 bases). CDR3 size: 15 residues. V was pared by 8 bases and J by 2 bases, with 19 bases between. Looked up from germline, CDR1 is MDHEN and CDR2 is SYDVKM. CDR3 loop: CASPPSSGVPYEQYF. In DNA, the CDR3 is TGTGCCAGCCCCCCCTCGTCAGGGGTACCCTACGAGCAGTACTTC.

This rearrangement joins TRBV28 to TRBJ1-2; 8 bases are a match to TRBD1. Trimming took 4 bases from V and 5 from J; bases not matched to a gene: 9. The CDR3 is made up of 15 amino acids. Germline CDR1 MDHEN, CDR2 SYDVKM. CDR3 sequence reads: CASSSAGTGLYGYTF. The CDR3 region has the DNA TGTGCCAGCAGTTCCGCCGGGACAGGTCTTTATGGCTACACCTTC.

The chain joins TRBV18 to TRBJ1-3; TRBD1 matches 9 bases. Germline assignment: CDR1 KGHSH and CDR2 LQKENI. The CDR3 runs 18 residues. J gave up 2 bases and V 6 bases, and 14 bases lay outside the gene matches. CDR3 residues: CASSRLTQQGAAGNTIYF. Here the CDR3 DNA reads TGTGCCAGCTCCCGACTAACGCAACAGGGGGCTGCTGGAAACACCATATATTTT.

The rearrangement uses TRBV28 and TRBJ2-7, with 12 bases aligning to TRBD2. Germline V gene sequence: CDR1 MDHEN, CDR2 SYDVKM. The V gene end was trimmed by 5 bases and the J gene end by 1 base; junction bases not matched to a gene: 6. This CDR3 contains 16 residues. For the CDR3, the DNA is TGTGCCAGCAGTCATACTAGCGGGGGGTATTCCTACGAGCAGTACTTC. Amino acids: CASSHTSGGYSYEQYF. The variable domain in full, with the rest retrieved from reference TRBV28 and TRBJ2-7, is DVKVTQSSRYLVKRTGEKVFLECVQDMDHENMFWYRQDPGLGLRLIYFSYDVKMKEKGDIPEGYSVSREKKERFSLILESASTNQTSMYLCASSHTSGGYSYEQYFGPGTRLTVT.

V is TRBV10-3 and J is TRBJ2-3; weak D call: TRBD1 (6 bases). The CDR3 totals 15 residues. Per the germline V gene, CDR1 is ENHRY and CDR2 is SYGVKD. V was shortened by 2 bases and J by 2 bases, with 11 bases between the two germline ends. CDR3 in DNA: TGTGCCATCAGTGAGAAGGGGGTCTCCACAGATACGCAGTATTTT. Amino acids: CAISEKGVSTDTQYF.

The J gene is TRBJ2-4, the V gene TRBV9; a possible D gene is TRBD2 (5 bases). This CDR3 comprises 14 residues. Trimming left V 0 bases short and J 8 bases short, with 12 bases between. The V gene's germline CDR1 is SGDLS and CDR2 YYNGEE. CDR3 region: CASSVVGFGDIQYF. For the CDR3, the DNA is TGTGCCAGCAGCGTAGTCGGCTTCGGGGACATTCAGTACTTC.

The chain recombines TRBV5-1 with TRBJ2-1, with 7 nucleotides matching TRBD1. The ends lost 4 bases at V and 5 bases at J; junction bases unmatched: 9. CDR3 length equals 15 residues. Germline-derived CDR1 and CDR2 are SGHRS and YFSETQ. The CDR3 region is CASSASGQTNNEQFF. The CDR3 DNA reads TGCGCCAGCAGCGCGTCGGGACAGACAAACAATGAGCAGTTCTTC.

The rearrangement links TRBV28 to TRBJ1-1; D is perhaps TRBD1 (6 bases). The CDR3 spans 19 residues. Germline CDR1 is MDHEN and CDR2 is SYDVKM. Trimming removed 6 bases from V and 2 bases from J, with 28 bases in between. The CDR3 region has the DNA TGTGCCAGCAGGTCTAATCGGGTGGGGGGGCCCAGAACCAACACTGAAGCTTTCTTT. It specifies CASRSNRVGGPRTNTEAFF.

The chain recombines TRBV4-1 with TRBJ1-4; possibly TRBD1 for D (6 bases). Trimming removed 4 bases at V and 7 bases at J, with 10 bases between. The CDR3 runs 13 residues. CDR1 is MGHRA, CDR2 YSYEKL, per germline. The CDR3 DNA reads TGCGCCAGCAGCCTAACACAGGGTGAAAAACTGTTTTTT. It encodes CASSLTQGEKLFF.

The rearrangement uses TRBV7-9 and TRBJ1-6; D is uncertain. In germline, CDR1 is SEHNR, CDR2 FQNEAQ (reference sequence). This CDR3 has 16 residues. Deletions cut 5 bases from V and 7 bases from J, with 18 bases between. CDR3 in amino acids: CASSPDISVENSPLHF. The CDR3 nucleotides are TGTGCCAGCAGCCCAGACATATCGGTCGAGAATTCACCCCTCCACTTT.

The CDR3 DNA is TGTGCCAGCAGTTTAGTGGGACAGGGCTCCTACGAGCAGTACTTC. It is translated as CASSLVGQGSYEQYF. V gene TRBV28 combines with J gene TRBJ2-7; 9 bases match TRBD1. This CDR3 is 15 amino acids long. With 2 bases clipped from V and 0 bases from J, the junction kept 2 bases outside the gene matches. Looked up from germline, CDR1 is MDHEN and CDR2 is SYDVKM.

The rearrangement uses TRBV19 and TRBJ1-6; 8 positions agree with TRBD1. Germline V lookup: CDR1 LNHDA, CDR2 SQIVND (reference sequence). Germline trimming cut 4 bases from V and 11 bases from J; bases unmatched to any gene: 7. The CDR3 spans 14 residues. This chain's CDR3 is CASSKDRAITPLHF. For the CDR3, the DNA is TGTGCCAGTAGTAAGGACAGGGCAATCACACCCCTCCACTTT.

The rearrangement uses TRBV6-1 and TRBJ1-2; 11 bases fit TRBD1. Germline CDR1 and CDR2: MNHNS and SASEGT. CDR3 length: 15 residues. With V trimmed by 3 bases and J by 7 bases, 7 bases remained unmatched. The CDR3 nucleotides are TGTGCCAGCAGTGATCGTGGACAGGGGGCAGGTGGCTACACCTTC. This gives the protein CASSDRGQGAGGYTF.

This chain connects TRBV10-1 to TRBJ2-5; no clear D gene. The V end lost 10 bases, the J end lost 3 bases, and 12 bases lay between the germline ends. The CDR3 is 12 residues long. CDR1 WNHNN and CDR2 SYGVQD come from the germline V gene (reference sequence). The CDR3 region has the DNA TGCGCCACGCTGAACAGAGAAGAGACCCAGTACTTC. Its translation is CATLNREETQYF.

This clone was found once. This chain links TRBV11-2 with TRBJ2-1; 9 nucleotides match TRBD2. This CDR3 has 15 amino acids. Germline values: CDR1 SGHAT, CDR2 FQNNGV. Trimming removed 6 bases from V and 1 base from J; junction bases left unmatched: 4. The CDR3 DNA is TGTGCCAGCAGACTAAGCGGGGGGTCCTACAATGAGCAGTTCTTC. Translated: CASRLSGGSYNEQFF.

This chain joins TRBV28 and TRBJ1-4; D call uncertain. Germline V CDR1 and CDR2: MDHEN, SYDVKM. V was pared by 6 bases and J by 3 bases, with 8 bases between. The CDR3 consists of 13 residues. As DNA, the CDR3 is TGTGCCAGCAGGAGGTCGGCTAATGAAAAACTGTTTTTT. It yields the protein CASRRSANEKLFF.